Below, 14 T cell receptor beta chains from the same sample are listed, as sequenced in a study of blood T cells in healthy people across ages. The second PCR ran roughly 7 to 12 cycles with a sample-barcoded 5' primer and J-beta primers. TCRdb fed the 5' RACE reads into MiXCR, producing one record per CDR3 protein. The table has roughly 1.9 million distinct CDR3 sequences, 30% to 40% seen once. The sample comprised blood. These receptor sequences come from a human donor in good health.

The sample holds a few counts of this clonotype. The CDR3 is CASSQEGGAWNEQFF. The CDR3 DNA is TGCGCCAGCAGCCAAGAAGGGGGGGCCTGGAATGAGCAGTTCTTC. J is TRBJ2-1 and V is TRBV4-3, with a weak D call TRBD2 (7 bases). Germline V gene data show CDR1 as LGHNA and CDR2 as YSLEER. The CDR3 is 15 residues long. V gave up 0 bases and J gave up 7 bases, with 13 bases separating them.

In this sample, this clonotype turned up a few times. The V gene is TRBV6-5, the J gene TRBJ2-7; weak D call: TRBD1 (6 bases). This CDR3 contains 14 residues. Between the trimmed V and J ends, which lost 2 bases and 7 bases, there was a span of 15 bases. CDR1 is MNHEY, CDR2 SVGAGI, per germline. The CDR3 DNA reads TGTGCCAGCAGTTACGGGGGCACGGGTTCGGAGCAGTACTTC. It codes for CASSYGGTGSEQYF.

J is TRBJ2-5 and V is TRBV5-1; D unclear. Trimming pared 2 bases from V and 0 bases from J, leaving 5 bases between. The V gene's germline CDR1 is SGHRS and CDR2 YFSETQ. The CDR3 length is 13 residues. The CDR3 loop is CASSFADQETQYF. CDR3 in DNA: TGCGCCAGCAGCTTCGCGGACCAAGAGACCCAGTACTTC.

This clonotype was counted a few times. V and J are TRBV20-1 and TRBJ2-1; D possibly corresponds to TRBD2 (6 bases). Between the trimmed V and J ends, which lost 0 bases and 9 bases, there was a span of 21 bases. This CDR3 contains 16 residues. CDR1 DFQATT and CDR2 SNEGSKA come from the germline V gene (reference sequence). CDR3: CSARDSRLGTDSEQFF. The CDR3 region has the DNA TGCAGTGCTAGAGATAGTAGACTAGGCACCGACAGTGAGCAGTTCTTC.

This clonotype occurred a few times. This chain connects TRBV11-3 to TRBJ2-5, with 9 bases lining up with TRBD2. V dropped 4 bases and J dropped 5; count of bases not matched to a gene: 8. CDR3 length equals 15 residues. Germline values: CDR1 SGHNT, CDR2 YENEEA. The CDR3 DNA sequence: TGTGCCAGCAGCTCGGAGCGGGGGGTGGGGGAGACCCAGTACTTC. Amino acid sequence: CASSSERGVGETQYF.

This clonotype was seen ten or more times. V and J are TRBV29-1 and TRBJ2-7; D may be TRBD1 (5 bases). V lost 6 bases, J lost 5 bases, and 17 bases lay in between. The germline CDR1 and CDR2 sequences are SQVTM and ANQGSEA. The length of the CDR3 is 13 residues. The CDR3 DNA follows: TGCAGCGTCAAGAAGGCAGGGTTCAACGAGCAGTACTTC. Its translation is CSVKKAGFNEQYF.

The chain couples TRBV14 to TRBJ2-6; no clear D. Between the trimmed V and J ends, which lost 1 base and 2 bases, there was a span of 12 bases. The CDR3 is made up of 17 amino acids. Germline values: CDR1 SGHDN, CDR2 FVKESK. The CDR3 nucleotides read TGTGCCAGCAGCCAAGGGATCTGGGGAACTGGGGCCAACGTCCTGACTTTC. It yields the protein CASSQGIWGTGANVLTF.

This clonotype appeared many times. The rearrangement joins TRBV29-1 to TRBJ2-3; D is possibly TRBD2 (5 bases). This CDR3 spans 14 amino acids. CDR1 SQVTM and CDR2 ANQGSEA come from the germline V gene. The V gene lost 1 base and the J gene lost 3 bases, with 11 bases spanning the gap. The CDR3, as DNA: TGCAGCGTTGAAGTGGACTTGGGAACAGATACGCAGTATTTT. It codes for CSVEVDLGTDTQYF.

DNA for the CDR3: TGTGCCAGCAGCCAATCCGGGACATACACTGAAGCTTTCTTT. Its translation: CASSQSGTYTEAFF. The chain uses TRBV6-5 and TRBJ1-1, with TRBD1 as a possible D gene (6 bases). This CDR3 has 14 residues. V was shortened by 6 bases and J by 3 bases, with 14 bases between the two germline ends. Germline V gives CDR1 MNHEY, CDR2 SVGAGI.

The chain combines TRBV6-1 with TRBJ1-2; tentatively, D is TRBD1 (6 bases). Germline V lookup: CDR1 MNHNS, CDR2 SASEGT. With 3 bases removed from V and 7 bases from J, the gap between germline ends came to 15 bases. The CDR3 spans 14 residues. CDR3 coding DNA: TGTGCCAGCAGTGACATCACAGGGCCCTGTGGCTACACCTTC. Its protein product is CASSDITGPCGYTF.

This clonotype was seen a handful of times. The chain joins TRBV28 to TRBJ1-1; D gene ambiguous. In germline, CDR1 is MDHEN, CDR2 SYDVKM. The CDR3 loop spans 13 amino acids. Trimming stripped 8 bases from V and 0 bases from J, with 10 bases between. CDR3 in DNA: TGTGCCAGCCTGGAAGGTATGAACACTGAAGCTTTCTTT. The encoded protein is CASLEGMNTEAFF.

V gene TRBV7-9 combines with J gene TRBJ1-1; D uncertain. This CDR3 is built from 15 residues. Germline loops: CDR1 SEHNR, CDR2 FQNEAQ (reference sequence). Trimming pared 5 bases from V and 0 bases from J, leaving 13 bases between. In DNA form, the CDR3 reads TGTGCCAGCAGCGCAGGCAGTATCATGAACACTGAAGCTTTCTTT. This translates into CASSAGSIMNTEAFF.

This clonotype showed up just once. The gene calls are TRBV19 and TRBJ1-2, with D uncertain. Between the trimmed V and J ends, which lost 4 bases and 8 bases, there was a span of 20 bases. Germline V gene lookup returns CDR1 LNHDA and CDR2 SQIVND (reference sequence). The CDR3 has 15 amino acids. CDR3 sequence (DNA): TGTGCCAGTAGTAACGGCGGACGTGCCCACCTAGGCTACACCTTC. Encoded protein: CASSNGGRAHLGYTF.

The V call is TRBV5-4, the J call TRBJ2-7, with 9 bases fitting TRBD2. The closer fit of TRBJ2-5 to the DNA end suggests the J call may be wrong. This CDR3 region has 15 residues. CDR1 and CDR2 from the germline V gene are SGHNT and YYREEE (reference sequence). The DNA of the CDR3 is TGTGCCAGCAGCTTGTGCGGGGGGGCTCGAGAGACCCAGTACTTC. Amino acid sequence: CASSLCGGARETQYF.